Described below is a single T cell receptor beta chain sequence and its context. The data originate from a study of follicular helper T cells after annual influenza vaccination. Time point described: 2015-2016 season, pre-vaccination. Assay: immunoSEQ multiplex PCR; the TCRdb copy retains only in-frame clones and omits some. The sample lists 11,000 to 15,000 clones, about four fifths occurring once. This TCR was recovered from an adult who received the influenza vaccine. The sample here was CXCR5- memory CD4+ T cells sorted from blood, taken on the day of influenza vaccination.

CDR3 coding DNA: TGTGCCAGCAGCTTAGCCGGGGGAACGCGGGACAATGAGCAGTTCTTC. As protein: CASSLAGGTRDNEQFF. The chain combines TRBV7-9 with TRBJ2-1; a possible D gene is TRBD2 (6 bases). The CDR3 length is 16 residues. The V end was cut by 0 bases, the J end by 5 bases, with 14 bases between. CDR1 SEHNR and CDR2 FQNEAQ come from the germline V gene (reference sequence).